Listed below are T cell receptor beta chains from one sample, sequenced in a study of T cells in localized non-small cell lung cancer. The repertoire was sequenced with immunoSEQ multiplex PCR; TCRdb's copy has only in-frame clones and lacks some. The sample carries 20,000 to 30,000 clones, 65% to 90% recorded once. Sequenced material: peripheral blood, taken before any cancer treatment. Source of these receptors: an older female donor with stage I lung adenocarcinoma. CDR3s include the opening cysteine and the closing phenylalanine or tryptophan. The order of the fields is V gene, J gene, clone size, D gene, CDR3 protein, CDR3 DNA. The D gene is left open where the match is weak. Size tells how often a clone was seen (once, few, many) or the class of an expanded clone, and some rows leave it out.

V gene: TRBV20-1; J gene: TRBJ2-7; clone size: .; D gene: .; CDR3 protein: CSAKGGDEQYF; CDR3 DNA: TGCAGTGCTAAGGGGGGGGACGAGCAGTACTTC
V gene: TRBV2; J gene: TRBJ1-1; clone size: .; D gene: TRBD1; CDR3 protein: CASSVTDRDPEAFF; CDR3 DNA: TGTGCCAGCAGTGTGACGGACAGGGATCCTGAAGCTTTCTTT
V gene: TRBV30; J gene: TRBJ1-1; clone size: .; D gene: .; CDR3 protein: CAWSHWGNTEAFF; CDR3 DNA: TGTGCCTGGAGTCATTGGGGGAACACTGAAGCTTTCTTT
V gene: TRBV27; J gene: TRBJ1-3; clone size: few; D gene: .; CDR3 protein: CASRKTGSGNTIYF; CDR3 DNA: TGTGCCAGCCGAAAAACAGGGTCTGGAAACACCATATATTTT
V gene: TRBV30; J gene: TRBJ2-5; clone size: .; D gene: .; CDR3 protein: CAWSERTEETQYF; CDR3 DNA: TGTGCCTGGAGTGAACGGACAGAAGAGACCCAGTACTTC
V gene: TRBV15; J gene: TRBJ2-3; clone size: .; D gene: .; CDR3 protein: CATSEGQPTDTQYF; CDR3 DNA: TGTGCCACCAGCGAAGGACAGCCCACAGATACGCAGTATTTT
V gene: TRBV18; J gene: TRBJ2-3; clone size: .; D gene: .; CDR3 protein: CASSQNSGDTQYF; CDR3 DNA: TGTGCCAGCTCCCAGAACAGTGGAGATACGCAGTATTTT
V gene: TRBV12-5; J gene: TRBJ2-7; clone size: .; D gene: .; CDR3 protein: CASGLVQIVGGRGEQYF; CDR3 DNA: TGTGCTAGTGGTTTGGTACAGATCGTGGGAGGCCGGGGCGAGCAGTACTTC
V gene: TRBV11-2; J gene: TRBJ2-7; clone size: .; D gene: TRBD1; CDR3 protein: CASSWDSREQYF; CDR3 DNA: TGTGCCAGCAGCTGGGACAGTCGAGAGCAGTACTTC
V gene: TRBV9; J gene: TRBJ1-3; clone size: once; D gene: TRBD1; CDR3 protein: CASSVSPGTGVSGNTIYF; CDR3 DNA: TGTGCCAGCAGCGTGAGTCCCGGGACAGGGGTCTCTGGAAACACCATATATTTT
V gene: TRBV30; J gene: TRBJ1-2; clone size: .; D gene: .; CDR3 protein: CAQELYGYTF; CDR3 DNA: TGTGCCCAGGAACTCTATGGCTACACCTTC
V gene: TRBV7-9; J gene: TRBJ1-2; clone size: .; D gene: .; CDR3 protein: CASSLGYSPAPTNYGYTF; CDR3 DNA: TGTGCCAGCAGCTTAGGCTACAGTCCCGCCCCTACTAACTATGGCTACACCTTC
V gene: TRBV29-1; J gene: TRBJ1-2; clone size: .; D gene: TRBD1; CDR3 protein: CSVEGTGRYGYTF; CDR3 DNA: TGCAGCGTTGAAGGGACAGGGCGCTATGGCTACACCTTC
V gene: TRBV5-1; J gene: TRBJ2-5; clone size: .; D gene: .; CDR3 protein: CASSKDGSQETQYF; CDR3 DNA: TGCGCCAGCAGCAAGGACGGGTCCCAAGAGACCCAGTACTTC
V gene: TRBV6-5; J gene: TRBJ1-1; clone size: .; D gene: .; CDR3 protein: CASSVTGGTEAFF; CDR3 DNA: TGTGCCAGCAGTGTGACAGGTGGCACTGAAGCTTTCTTT
V gene: TRBV15; J gene: TRBJ1-2; clone size: .; D gene: TRBD1; CDR3 protein: CATSISSGGPYGYTF; CDR3 DNA: TGTGCCACCAGCATCTCGTCAGGGGGCCCCTATGGCTACACCTTC
V gene: TRBV9; J gene: TRBJ2-2; clone size: .; D gene: TRBD2; CDR3 protein: CASSDPGLAKNTGELFF; CDR3 DNA: TGTGCCAGCAGCGACCCCGGACTAGCCAAGAACACCGGGGAGCTGTTTTTT
V gene: TRBV5-1; J gene: TRBJ1-2; clone size: .; D gene: .; CDR3 protein: CASSSEALPVEGYTF; CDR3 DNA: TGCGCCAGCAGCTCGGAGGCCCTACCGGTTGAGGGCTACACCTTC
V gene: TRBV7-7; J gene: TRBJ2-7; clone size: .; D gene: .; CDR3 protein: CASKAQRVYEQYF; CDR3 DNA: TGTGCTAGCAAGGCACAGAGAGTCTACGAGCAGTACTTC
V gene: TRBV6-5; J gene: TRBJ1-2; clone size: .; D gene: .; CDR3 protein: CASSYGGNYGYTF; CDR3 DNA: TGTGCCAGCAGTTACGGGGGGAACTATGGCTACACCTTC
V gene: TRBV6-1; J gene: TRBJ1-1; clone size: .; D gene: TRBD1; CDR3 protein: CASSQRGQIYTEAFF; CDR3 DNA: TGTGCCAGCAGCCAACGGGGACAGATTTACACTGAAGCTTTCTTT
V gene: TRBV7-9; J gene: TRBJ2-2; clone size: .; D gene: TRBD1; CDR3 protein: CASYDRGPNTGELFF; CDR3 DNA: TGTGCCAGTTACGACAGGGGTCCGAACACCGGGGAGCTGTTTTTT
V gene: TRBV5-1; J gene: TRBJ1-1; clone size: .; D gene: TRBD1; CDR3 protein: CASSSLSTGGTEAFF; CDR3 DNA: TGCGCCAGCAGCTCACTAAGTACAGGGGGCACTGAAGCTTTCTTT
V gene: TRBV5-1; J gene: TRBJ2-4; clone size: .; D gene: .; CDR3 protein: CASSVEGVAKNIQYF; CDR3 DNA: TGCGCCAGCAGTGTAGAGGGGGTAGCCAAAAACATTCAGTACTTC
V gene: TRBV4-2; J gene: TRBJ2-5; clone size: .; D gene: TRBD1; CDR3 protein: CASSQLQGYQETQYF; CDR3 DNA: TGTGCCAGCAGCCAACTACAGGGGTACCAAGAGACCCAGTACTTC
V gene: TRBV12-5; J gene: TRBJ2-2; clone size: .; D gene: TRBD1; CDR3 protein: CASGEGTGSHTGELFF; CDR3 DNA: TGTGCTAGTGGGGAAGGGACAGGGTCGCATACCGGGGAGCTGTTTTTT
V gene: TRBV6-5; J gene: TRBJ2-7; clone size: .; D gene: TRBD2; CDR3 protein: CASSRLAGPYEQYF; CDR3 DNA: TGTGCCAGCAGTAGACTAGCGGGGCCCTACGAGCAGTACTTC
V gene: TRBV7-3; J gene: TRBJ2-3; clone size: .; D gene: TRBD2; CDR3 protein: CASSPGAGSTDTQYF; CDR3 DNA: TGTGCCAGCAGCCCGGGAGCGGGAAGCACAGATACGCAGTATTTT
V gene: TRBV4-1; J gene: TRBJ2-5; clone size: few; D gene: .; CDR3 protein: CASSRLGGETQYF; CDR3 DNA: TGCGCCAGCAGCCGCCTCGGGGGTGAGACCCAGTACTTC
V gene: TRBV9; J gene: TRBJ1-2; clone size: .; D gene: TRBD1; CDR3 protein: CASSAASGQFIGYTF; CDR3 DNA: TGTGCCAGCAGCGCGGCCTCGGGACAGTTCATAGGCTACACCTTC
V gene: TRBV7-2; J gene: TRBJ2-7; clone size: .; D gene: TRBD1; CDR3 protein: CASSPQGSTYHEQYF; CDR3 DNA: TGTGCCAGCAGCCCACAGGGGTCCACATACCACGAGCAGTACTTC
V gene: TRBV6-5; J gene: TRBJ2-3; clone size: .; D gene: .; CDR3 protein: CASRRDGTDTQYF; CDR3 DNA: TGTGCCAGCAGACGGGACGGTACAGATACGCAGTATTTT
V gene: TRBV7-8; J gene: TRBJ1-1; clone size: .; D gene: .; CDR3 protein: CASSLGRMNTEAFF; CDR3 DNA: TGTGCCAGCAGCTTAGGGCGGATGAACACTGAAGCTTTCTTT
V gene: TRBV7-2; J gene: TRBJ1-1; clone size: few; D gene: .; CDR3 protein: CASSLGSGINTEAFF; CDR3 DNA: TGTGCCAGCAGCTTAGGTTCAGGAATAAACACTGAAGCTTTCTTT
V gene: TRBV6-1; J gene: TRBJ1-2; clone size: .; D gene: TRBD1; CDR3 protein: CASSQDRSANYGYTF; CDR3 DNA: TGTGCCAGCAGTCAGGACAGGTCAGCTAACTATGGCTACACCTTC
V gene: TRBV5-1; J gene: TRBJ1-1; clone size: .; D gene: TRBD1; CDR3 protein: CASSAVPGQGGAFF; CDR3 DNA: TGCGCCAGCAGCGCCGTCCCGGGACAGGGTGGAGCTTTCTTT
V gene: TRBV27; J gene: TRBJ2-7; clone size: .; D gene: TRBD2; CDR3 protein: CASSPSRGGYYEQYF; CDR3 DNA: TGTGCCAGCAGCCCTTCGCGGGGGGGATACTACGAGCAGTACTTC
V gene: TRBV9; J gene: TRBJ2-3; clone size: .; D gene: TRBD2; CDR3 protein: CASSVALAGSSTDTQYF; CDR3 DNA: TGTGCCAGCAGCGTAGCACTAGCGGGATCTAGCACAGATACGCAGTATTTT
V gene: TRBV5-1; J gene: TRBJ2-2; clone size: .; D gene: .; CDR3 protein: CASSLEPNTGELFF; CDR3 DNA: TGCGCCAGCAGCTTGGAACCGAACACCGGGGAGCTGTTTTTT
V gene: TRBV6-5; J gene: TRBJ2-1; clone size: few; D gene: TRBD1; CDR3 protein: CASTLTGGSYNEQFF; CDR3 DNA: TGTGCCAGCACCCTAACAGGGGGCTCCTACAATGAGCAGTTCTTC
V gene: TRBV6-1; J gene: TRBJ1-4; clone size: .; D gene: .; CDR3 protein: CASSLKTEPNEKLFF; CDR3 DNA: TGTGCCAGCAGTTTAAAGACAGAACCAAATGAAAAACTGTTTTTT
V gene: TRBV5-6; J gene: TRBJ1-2; clone size: .; D gene: .; CDR3 protein: CASSLGREAANYGYTF; CDR3 DNA: TGTGCCAGCTCCTTGGGGAGGGAGGCGGCTAACTATGGCTACACCTTC
V gene: TRBV7-3; J gene: TRBJ1-5; clone size: .; D gene: TRBD1; CDR3 protein: CASSLKGTGVGGQPQHF; CDR3 DNA: TGTGCCAGCAGCTTAAAGGGGACAGGGGTTGGTGGTCAGCCCCAGCATTTT
V gene: TRBV4-1; J gene: TRBJ1-2; clone size: .; D gene: TRBD1; CDR3 protein: CASSQAWDRGPGGGPYGYTF; CDR3 DNA: TGCGCCAGCAGCCAAGCCTGGGACAGGGGTCCTGGGGGAGGACCCTATGGCTACACCTTC
V gene: TRBV30; J gene: TRBJ1-6; clone size: .; D gene: .; CDR3 protein: CAWSFGGPNSPLHF; CDR3 DNA: TGTGCCTGGAGTTTCGGGGGGCCTAATTCACCCCTCCACTTT
V gene: TRBV6-1; J gene: TRBJ1-5; clone size: .; D gene: TRBD1; CDR3 protein: CASSERGQGGNQPQHF; CDR3 DNA: TGTGCCAGCAGTGAAAGGGGACAGGGAGGCAATCAGCCCCAGCATTTT
V gene: TRBV20-1; J gene: TRBJ1-2; clone size: .; D gene: .; CDR3 protein: CSARGTAGYTF; CDR3 DNA: TGCAGTGCTAGAGGGACAGCCGGCTACACCTTC
V gene: TRBV7-2; J gene: TRBJ1-1; clone size: .; D gene: .; CDR3 protein: CATWEVRENTEAFF; CDR3 DNA: TGTGCCACCTGGGAAGTGAGGGAGAACACTGAAGCTTTCTTT
V gene: TRBV5-6; J gene: TRBJ2-1; clone size: .; D gene: TRBD2; CDR3 protein: CASSLVAGGRNEQFF; CDR3 DNA: TGTGCCAGCAGCTTGGTAGCGGGAGGGCGCAATGAGCAGTTCTTC
V gene: TRBV18; J gene: TRBJ1-2; clone size: .; D gene: .; CDR3 protein: CASSEYGAGDYGYTF; CDR3 DNA: TGTGCCAGCTCAGAATACGGCGCAGGCGACTATGGCTACACCTTC
V gene: TRBV6-1; J gene: TRBJ1-5; clone size: .; D gene: .; CDR3 protein: CASSGGLKGGMSNQPQHF; CDR3 DNA: TGTGCCAGCAGTGGAGGGTTGAAGGGGGGCATGAGCAATCAGCCCCAGCATTTT
V gene: TRBV19; J gene: TRBJ2-1; clone size: .; D gene: .; CDR3 protein: CASSIDPTYNEQFF; CDR3 DNA: TGTGCCAGTAGTATAGACCCCACCTACAATGAGCAGTTCTTC